Listed below are T cell receptor beta chains from one sample, sequenced in a study of shared clonotypes between healthy human individuals. TCRdb's table, derived via immunoSEQ multiplex PCR, lists solely in-frame clones and lacks some. The sample shows over 1.5 million clones, approximately 98% of them seen only once. The specimen sequenced was naive CD4+ T cells sorted from blood. These TCRs come from a man aged 25-45 years in good health. CDR3s include the opening cysteine and the closing phenylalanine or tryptophan. The D gene is left open where the match is weak. Size tells how often a clone was seen (once, few, many) or the class of an expanded clone, and some rows leave it out.

j_call: TRBJ1-1; clone_size: -; d_call: -; v_call: TRBV4-3; cdr3_aa: CASSQAKGSEAFF; cdr3_nt: TGCGCCAGCAGCCAAGCAAAGGGTTCTGAAGCTTTCTTT
j_call: TRBJ1-2; clone_size: -; d_call: -; v_call: TRBV4-2; cdr3_aa: CASSRDILGYGYTF; cdr3_nt: TGTGCCAGCAGCCGGGATATACTTGGCTATGGCTACACCTTC
j_call: TRBJ2-3; clone_size: -; d_call: -; v_call: TRBV7-2; cdr3_aa: CASSLQGIEDTQYF; cdr3_nt: TGTGCCAGCAGCCTCCAGGGTATCGAGGATACGCAGTATTTT
j_call: TRBJ2-1; clone_size: -; d_call: -; v_call: TRBV5-1; cdr3_aa: CASSLDQYNEQFF; cdr3_nt: TGCGCCAGCAGCCTGGACCAGTACAATGAGCAGTTCTTC
j_call: TRBJ2-3; clone_size: -; d_call: TRBD2; v_call: TRBV28; cdr3_aa: CASSPPLTSGWSDTQYF; cdr3_nt: TGTGCCAGCAGTCCACCCCTGACTAGCGGGTGGTCAGATACGCAGTATTTT
j_call: TRBJ2-3; clone_size: -; d_call: -; v_call: TRBV9; cdr3_aa: CASSVDPQTRTGTDTQYF; cdr3_nt: TGTGCCAGCAGCGTAGACCCACAGACCCGTACGGGCACAGATACGCAGTATTTT
j_call: TRBJ2-7; clone_size: once; d_call: -; v_call: TRBV28; cdr3_aa: CASSSVAGGPYEQYF; cdr3_nt: TGTGCCAGCAGTTCAGTGGCAGGAGGGCCTTACGAGCAGTACTTC
j_call: TRBJ2-7; clone_size: -; d_call: -; v_call: TRBV27; cdr3_aa: CASSGLFGLSGEQYF; cdr3_nt: TGTGCCAGCAGCGGCCTTTTTGGGTTGTCGGGCGAGCAGTACTTC
j_call: TRBJ2-1; clone_size: -; d_call: -; v_call: TRBV9; cdr3_aa: CASSVGLEVEQFF; cdr3_nt: TGTGCCAGCAGCGTAGGACTAGAGGTTGAGCAGTTCTTC
j_call: TRBJ2-5; clone_size: -; d_call: -; v_call: TRBV18; cdr3_aa: CASSPPGPETTQYF; cdr3_nt: TGTGCCAGCTCACCACCGGGTCCAGAAACGACCCAGTACTTC
j_call: TRBJ1-5; clone_size: -; d_call: TRBD1; v_call: TRBV4-2; cdr3_aa: CASSSFTGTGVGNQPQHF; cdr3_nt: TGTGCCAGCAGCTCATTCACCGGGACAGGGGTTGGCAATCAGCCCCAGCATTTT